This T cell receptor (beta chain) was found in a study of spatial heterogeneity in lung cancer. Study-level information: The follow-up PBMC samples were sequenced whenever they were available. The median time to follow-up was approximately 23 months after resection.

Specified time point: blood at routine non-recurrence follow-up after resection. Without sorting, whole RNA was sequenced from tumor, nontumor lung or frozen PBMC. V lost 6 bases to trimming and J lost 2 bases, with 10 bases between them. The germline V gene has CDR1 MNHEY and CDR2 SMNVEV (reference sequence). The CDR3 sequence is 13 residues long. Each CDR3 protein is one row after TCRdb ran MiXCR on the 5' RACE reads. The sample gives around 110,000 distinct CDR3 sequences, 12% of which show up once; roughly 15% is in the top ten. Sequenced material: PBMCs, taken at follow-up. This sequence was found in a male donor with early-stage non-small cell lung cancer. The V and J genes are TRBV27 and TRBJ1-2, with D hard to call. In DNA, the CDR3 is TGTGCCAGCAGCACCGGGCCAAACTATGGCTACACCTTC. Its translation: CASSTGPNYGYTF.